The sequence of this T cell receptor (beta chain) was determined in a study of blood T cell repertoires in COVID-19. Overall study context: The analysed material was cDNA or gDNA that came from T cells, B-cell-depleted T cells, or PBMCs.

In the original workflow: Quantification of nucleated cells was approximated via reference gene primer amplification. Here immunoSEQ multiplex PCR was the method, and the copy in TCRdb shows in-frame clones only, minus some. The V and J calls and clone size were taken over from that table, and D and trimming were inferred from the DNA. The sample lists 100,000 to 120,000 clones, 85% occurring once. Regarding this clone: Compared with germline, one end of the junction differs, possibly owing to a read error.

The source material was peripheral blood. The clonotype comes from a human donor in a cohort sampled during active COVID-19.

The CDR3 spells CSVKDTFSYNEQFF. CDR3 nucleotide sequence: TGCAGCGTTAAAGACACATTTTCCTACAATGAGCAGTTCTTC. V is TRBV29-1 and J is TRBJ2-1; D gene uncertain. From germline, CDR1 is SQVTM and CDR2 ANQGSEA. The CDR3 has 14 residues.